The rows below give T cell receptor beta chains drawn from one sample of a study of blood T cell repertoires in COVID-19. Assay: immunoSEQ multiplex PCR; the TCRdb copy retains only in-frame clones and omits some. The sample lists 250,000 to 300,000 clones, approximately 78% occurring once. The material sequenced was PBMCs or T cells enriched from blood (not recorded which). Receptor source: a man in his forties who had been exposed to COVID-19. CDR3s include the opening cysteine and the closing phenylalanine or tryptophan. Each record gives: clone size, J gene, D gene, V gene, CDR3 DNA, CDR3 protein. A D gene is named only where the DNA matches it firmly. Some rows have no size entry. The others give once, few or many, or a class for an expanded clone.

size: once; J: TRBJ2-1; D: .; V: TRBV9; DNA: TGTGCCAGCAGACCCTCCATGGCCGACAATGAGCAGTTCTTC; CDR3: CASRPSMADNEQFF
size: .; J: TRBJ2-7; D: .; V: TRBV29-1; DNA: TGCAGCGTTGAAAAAGAGGGCTTCGAGCAGTACTTC; CDR3: CSVEKEGFEQYF
size: few; J: TRBJ2-2; D: .; V: TRBV2; DNA: TGTGCCAGCGAGTGGAGGTTAAACACCGGGGAGCTGTTTTTT; CDR3: CASEWRLNTGELFF
size: .; J: TRBJ2-1; D: .; V: TRBV6-5; DNA: TGTGCCAGCGCCGGCCGCAGGAGGAATGAGCAGTTCTTC; CDR3: CASAGRRRNEQFF
size: .; J: TRBJ2-1; D: TRBD2; V: TRBV9; DNA: TGTGCCAGCGGAGCGGGAGGCATGGCGGGTGAGCAGTTCTTC; CDR3: CASGAGGMAGEQFF
size: .; J: TRBJ2-6; D: .; V: TRBV19; DNA: TGTGCCAGTACCGTCGCACAAGGGGCTGGGGCCAACGTCCTGACTTTC; CDR3: CASTVAQGAGANVLTF
size: once; J: TRBJ1-5; D: TRBD1; V: TRBV7-8; DNA: TGTGCCAGCAGCTTAGCACAGGGGGTTCAGCCCCAGCATTTT; CDR3: CASSLAQGVQPQHF
size: once; J: TRBJ2-7; D: TRBD1; V: TRBV6-2/TRBV6-3; DNA: TGTGCCAGCAGTTACGACAGGGTGTACGAGCAGTACTTC; CDR3: CASSYDRVYEQYF
size: .; J: TRBJ2-1; D: TRBD1; V: TRBV5-1; DNA: TGCGCCAGCACCCGACAGGGTAGCAATGAGCAGTTCTTC; CDR3: CASTRQGSNEQFF
size: .; J: TRBJ2-1; D: .; V: TRBV12-5; DNA: TGTGCTAGTGGTTTGAGCTTACAGGTGAATTTGTTCTTC; CDR3: CASGLSLQVNLFF
size: .; J: TRBJ2-4; D: .; V: TRBV9; DNA: TGTGCCAGCAGCGCAGAGGAAGCCAAAAACATTCAGTACTTC; CDR3: CASSAEEAKNIQYF
size: .; J: TRBJ1-2; D: TRBD1; V: TRBV9; DNA: TGTGCCAGCAGCAGGGGGCCCACGACCGGACAGGGGGACTATGGCTACACCTTC; CDR3: CASSRGPTTGQGDYGYTF
size: .; J: TRBJ2-5; D: TRBD1; V: TRBV2; DNA: TGTGCCAGCAGTGTCGGGGACAGGGGTGCGTTTGGGGAGACCCAGTACTTC; CDR3: CASSVGDRGAFGETQYF
size: .; J: TRBJ2-1; D: .; V: TRBV6-4; DNA: TGTGCCAGCAGTGACGACGTTCTGGACAGACTTTACAATGAGCAGTTCTTC; CDR3: CASSDDVLDRLYNEQFF
size: .; J: TRBJ2-7; D: .; V: TRBV12-1; DNA: TGTGCCAGCAGCCACAACGGCCTTCTTAGGGGCCCGCAGTACTTC; CDR3: CASSHNGLLRGPQYF
size: .; J: TRBJ2-1; D: .; V: TRBV27; DNA: TGTGCCAGCAGTTTACGGGAGTCCACGGCTGAGCAGTTCTTC; CDR3: CASSLRESTAEQFF
size: once; J: TRBJ2-3; D: TRBD2; V: TRBV7-3; DNA: TGTGCCAGCAGCATGGGACTAGCGGAAACAGATACGCAGTATTTT; CDR3: CASSMGLAETDTQYF
size: .; J: TRBJ2-3; D: TRBD2; V: TRBV6-1; DNA: TGTGCCAGCAGTGATCTAGCGGGAATCACAGATACGCAGTATTTT; CDR3: CASSDLAGITDTQYF
size: .; J: TRBJ1-4; D: .; V: TRBV5-1; DNA: TGCGCCAGCAGCTTGGGAACAATCGAAAAACTGTTTTTT; CDR3: CASSLGTIEKLFF
size: .; J: TRBJ2-2; D: TRBD2; V: TRBV7-9; DNA: TGTGCCAGCAGCCCATTGGCGGGAGGAAAGACCGGGGAGCTGTTTTTT; CDR3: CASSPLAGGKTGELFF
size: many; J: TRBJ2-2; D: TRBD2; V: TRBV7-2; DNA: TGTGCCAGCAGCTTAGTATGGGGGGGAGGCGGGGAGCTGTTTTTT; CDR3: CASSLVWGGGGELFF
size: .; J: TRBJ2-2; D: TRBD2; V: TRBV5-1; DNA: TGCGCCAGCAGTCTTCTAGCGGGAGGGAACACCGGGGAGCTGTTTTTT; CDR3: CASSLLAGGNTGELFF
size: few; J: TRBJ2-1; D: TRBD1; V: TRBV19; DNA: TGTGCCAGTAGTATAAATTTCTTGGGGGACAGGGGGTACAATGAGCAGTTCTTC; CDR3: CASSINFLGDRGYNEQFF
size: .; J: TRBJ2-3; D: .; V: TRBV24-1; DNA: TGTGCCACCAGTGACCACACTAGTCAAAGGCCCACAGATACGCAGTATTTT; CDR3: CATSDHTSQRPTDTQYF
size: .; J: TRBJ2-7; D: TRBD1; V: TRBV5-1; DNA: TGCGCCAGCAGCTTAGGACAGGGCACGAGCTACGAGCAGTACTTC; CDR3: CASSLGQGTSYEQYF
size: .; J: TRBJ2-1; D: .; V: TRBV5-1; DNA: TGCGCCAGCAGCTTGGGGGAGAGCGGATACAATGAGCAGTTCTTC; CDR3: CASSLGESGYNEQFF
size: .; J: TRBJ2-3; D: TRBD2; V: TRBV5-1; DNA: TGCGCCAGCAGCTTAGTAGCGGGTAAGGGCACAGATACGCAGTATTTT; CDR3: CASSLVAGKGTDTQYF
size: .; J: TRBJ2-2; D: TRBD2; V: TRBV6-4; DNA: TGTGCCAGCAGTCCGATTAGCGGGAGTTCCGGGGAGCTGTTTTTT; CDR3: CASSPISGSSGELFF
size: .; J: TRBJ1-3; D: .; V: TRBV5-4; DNA: TGTGCCAGCAGCTTGTACAGGGCTCACTCTGGAAACACCATATATTTT; CDR3: CASSLYRAHSGNTIYF
size: .; J: TRBJ1-2; D: TRBD1; V: TRBV30; DNA: TGTGCCTGGACAGGACAGGGGTACTATGGCTACACCTTC; CDR3: CAWTGQGYYGYTF
size: .; J: TRBJ2-7; D: TRBD1; V: TRBV5-1; DNA: TGCGCCAGCAGCTTACAGGGGACCTCCTACGAGCAGTACTTC; CDR3: CASSLQGTSYEQYF
size: .; J: TRBJ1-2; D: TRBD1; V: TRBV12-3/TRBV12-4; DNA: TGTGCCAGCAGACAGGGGCTTGGCTACACCTTC; CDR3: CASRQGLGYTF
size: .; J: TRBJ1-6; D: .; V: TRBV9; DNA: TGTGCCAGCAGCGTAGGACAGGAAAATTCACCCCTCCACTTT; CDR3: CASSVGQENSPLHF
size: .; J: TRBJ2-1; D: .; V: TRBV30; DNA: TGTGCCTGGAGTAACAGGGACGAGCAGTTCTTC; CDR3: CAWSNRDEQFF
size: .; J: TRBJ1-5; D: .; V: TRBV19; DNA: TGTGCCAGTAGTATTCGCGGGGGCAATCAGCCCCAGCATTTT; CDR3: CASSIRGGNQPQHF
size: .; J: TRBJ2-2; D: .; V: TRBV3-1/TRBV3-2; DNA: TGTGCCAGCAGCACCCGTTGGGCCTCTAACACCGGGGAGCTGTTTTTT; CDR3: CASSTRWASNTGELFF
size: few; J: TRBJ1-2; D: .; V: TRBV10-1; DNA: TGCGCCAGCAGTGGCCAACGGGGCTATGGCTACACCTTC; CDR3: CASSGQRGYGYTF
size: .; J: TRBJ2-1; D: .; V: TRBV12-3/TRBV12-4; DNA: TGTGCCAGCAGTTTTCGGGTGCAGTTCTTC; CDR3: CASSFRVQFF
size: .; J: TRBJ1-1; D: .; V: TRBV19; DNA: TGTGCCAGTAGTATGCAGGGTTTGAACACTGAAGTTTTCTTT; CDR3: CASSMQGLNTEVFF
size: .; J: TRBJ2-1; D: .; V: TRBV25-1; DNA: TGTGCCAGCAGTTACGGGAGAACCTACAATGAGCAGTTCTTC; CDR3: CASSYGRTYNEQFF
size: .; J: TRBJ1-5; D: .; V: TRBV11-2; DNA: TGTGCCAGCAGCCCGTGGGTGTCAGGCGCGAGACCGAGCAATCAGCCCCAGCATTTT; CDR3: CASSPWVSGARPSNQPQHF
size: once; J: TRBJ1-2; D: TRBD1; V: TRBV5-4; DNA: TGTGCCAGCAGCTTCGAGGGACAGGGGTTTGGCTACACCTTC; CDR3: CASSFEGQGFGYTF
size: .; J: TRBJ2-7; D: TRBD1; V: TRBV4-2; DNA: TGTGCCAGCAGCGCTAGCGGGACAGGGGGTGGGTTGTACGAGCAGTACTTC; CDR3: CASSASGTGGGLYEQYF
size: .; J: TRBJ2-3; D: .; V: TRBV24-1; DNA: TGTGCCACCAGTGGGATCGGTGGCGGACACACAGATACGCAGTATTTT; CDR3: CATSGIGGGHTDTQYF
size: .; J: TRBJ2-1; D: TRBD2; V: TRBV9; DNA: TGTGCCAGCAGCGTAGTGGCGGGAGGGCTCGGGGAGCAGTTCTTC; CDR3: CASSVVAGGLGEQFF
size: once; J: TRBJ2-1; D: .; V: TRBV19; DNA: TGTGCCAGTAGTGTCGGACAGAACGTAAATGAGCAGTTCTTC; CDR3: CASSVGQNVNEQFF
size: few; J: TRBJ1-2; D: .; V: TRBV5-1; DNA: TGCGCCAGCAGCTCCACAACAGCTAACTATGGCTACACCTTC; CDR3: CASSSTTANYGYTF
size: .; J: TRBJ1-2; D: .; V: TRBV2; DNA: TGTGCCAGCAGTGACGGCCAGGGCTTGGCCGGCTACACCTTC; CDR3: CASSDGQGLAGYTF
size: .; J: TRBJ1-1; D: .; V: TRBV30; DNA: TGTGCCTGGAGTGTACGGTGGTCACTGAACACTGAAGCTTTCTTT; CDR3: CAWSVRWSLNTEAFF
size: .; J: TRBJ2-1; D: TRBD1; V: TRBV15; DNA: TGTGCCACCGGGACAGGTTCGGGCCTTCAGTTCTTC; CDR3: CATGTGSGLQFF
size: .; J: TRBJ1-5; D: .; V: TRBV6-6; DNA: TGTGCCAGCATGTCGGGCAATCAGCCCCAGCATTTT; CDR3: CASMSGNQPQHF
size: few; J: TRBJ1-1; D: .; V: TRBV7-8; DNA: TGTGCCAGCAGCTTTGGGAGAAGGAACACTGAAGCTTTCTTT; CDR3: CASSFGRRNTEAFF